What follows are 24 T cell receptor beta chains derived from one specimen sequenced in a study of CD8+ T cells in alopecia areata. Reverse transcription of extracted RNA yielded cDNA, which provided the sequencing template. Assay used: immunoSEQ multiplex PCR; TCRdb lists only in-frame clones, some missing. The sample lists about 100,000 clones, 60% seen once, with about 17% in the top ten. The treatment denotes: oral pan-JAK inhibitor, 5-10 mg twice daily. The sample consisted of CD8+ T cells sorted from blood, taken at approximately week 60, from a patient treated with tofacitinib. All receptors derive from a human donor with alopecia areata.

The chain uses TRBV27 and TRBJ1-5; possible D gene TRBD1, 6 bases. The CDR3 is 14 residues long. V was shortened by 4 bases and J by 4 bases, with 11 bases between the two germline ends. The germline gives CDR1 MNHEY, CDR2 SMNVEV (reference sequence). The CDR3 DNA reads TGTGCCAGCAGTTCCAGAGGGGGGAATCAGCCCCAGCATTTT. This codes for CASSSRGGNQPQHF.

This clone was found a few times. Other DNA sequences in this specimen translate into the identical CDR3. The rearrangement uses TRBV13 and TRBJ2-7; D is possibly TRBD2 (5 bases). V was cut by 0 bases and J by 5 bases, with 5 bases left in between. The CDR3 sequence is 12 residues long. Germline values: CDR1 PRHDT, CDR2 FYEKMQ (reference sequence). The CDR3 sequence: CASSLGGDEQYF. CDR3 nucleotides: TGTGCCAGCAGCTTAGGCGGGGACGAGCAGTACTTC.

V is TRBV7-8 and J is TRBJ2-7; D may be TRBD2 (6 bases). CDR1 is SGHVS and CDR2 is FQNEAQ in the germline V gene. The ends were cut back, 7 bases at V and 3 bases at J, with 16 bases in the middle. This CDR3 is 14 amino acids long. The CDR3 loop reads CASIGTSRIYEQYF. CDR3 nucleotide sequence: TGTGCCAGCATCGGGACTTCGCGCATCTACGAGCAGTACTTC.

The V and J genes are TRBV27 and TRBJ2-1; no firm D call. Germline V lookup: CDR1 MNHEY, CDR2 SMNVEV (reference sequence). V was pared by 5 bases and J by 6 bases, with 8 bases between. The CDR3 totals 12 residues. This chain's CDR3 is CASSPRSNEQFF. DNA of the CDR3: TGTGCCAGCAGTCCCCGATCCAATGAGCAGTTCTTC.

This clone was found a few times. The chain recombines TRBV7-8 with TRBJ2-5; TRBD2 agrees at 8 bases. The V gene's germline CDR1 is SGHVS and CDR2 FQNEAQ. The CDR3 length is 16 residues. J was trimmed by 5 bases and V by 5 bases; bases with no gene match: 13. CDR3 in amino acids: CASSPGGSGVRETQYF. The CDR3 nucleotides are TGTGCCAGCAGCCCCGGGGGTAGCGGGGTGAGGGAGACCCAGTACTTC.

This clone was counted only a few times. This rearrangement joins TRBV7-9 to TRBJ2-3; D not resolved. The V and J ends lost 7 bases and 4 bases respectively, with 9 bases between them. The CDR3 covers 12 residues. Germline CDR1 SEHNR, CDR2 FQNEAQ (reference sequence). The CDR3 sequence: CASIDLPDTQYF. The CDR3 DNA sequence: TGTGCCAGCATCGACCTGCCAGATACGCAGTATTTT.

The DNA for the CDR3 is TGTGCCTGGAGGGGGGACACCGCCTACGAGCAGTACTTC. As protein: CAWRGDTAYEQYF. V is TRBV30 and J is TRBJ2-7; tentative D call: TRBD1 (6 bases). V lost 3 bases, J lost 2 bases, and 11 bases lay in between. The CDR3 contains 13 residues. CDR1 and CDR2 (germline): GTSNPN, SVGIG (reference sequence).

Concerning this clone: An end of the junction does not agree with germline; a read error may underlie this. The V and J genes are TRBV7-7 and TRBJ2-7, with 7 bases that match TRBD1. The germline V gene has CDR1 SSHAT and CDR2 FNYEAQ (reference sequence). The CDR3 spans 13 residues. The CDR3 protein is CASSFNRGYEQYF. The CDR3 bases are TGTGCTAGCAGCTTCAACAGGGGCTACGAGCAGTACTTC.

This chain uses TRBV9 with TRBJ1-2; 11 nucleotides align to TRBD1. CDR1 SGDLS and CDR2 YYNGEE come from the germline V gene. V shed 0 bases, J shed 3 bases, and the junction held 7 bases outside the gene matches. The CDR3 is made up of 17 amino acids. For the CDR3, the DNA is TGTGCCAGCAGCGTAGCCTTGAGGACAGGGGGCGACTATGGCTACACCTTC. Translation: CASSVALRTGGDYGYTF.

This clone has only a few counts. This CDR3 is CASSGTGGYEQYF. The CDR3 nucleotides are TGTGCCAGCAGCGGGACAGGGGGGTACGAGCAGTACTTC. The chain couples TRBV6-5 to TRBJ2-7; 11 bases map to TRBD1. This CDR3 has 13 residues. Germline-derived CDR1 and CDR2 are MNHEY and SVGAGI. Unmatched junction bases numbered 2, after V lost 6 bases and J lost 4 bases.

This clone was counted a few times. CDR3 bases: TGCGCCAGCAGCTTGGGGGTAGCGGGGAGCTACAATGAGCAGTTCTTC. Translation gives CASSLGVAGSYNEQFF. The V call is TRBV5-1, the J call TRBJ2-1, with 8 bases matching TRBD2. V shed 0 bases and J 3 bases; nucleotides not matched to a gene: 5. In germline, CDR1 is SGHRS, CDR2 YFSETQ. CDR3 size: 16 residues.

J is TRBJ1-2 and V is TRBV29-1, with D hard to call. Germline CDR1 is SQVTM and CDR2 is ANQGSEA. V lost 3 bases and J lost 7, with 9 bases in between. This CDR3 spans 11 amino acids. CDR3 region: CSVDDGSGYTF. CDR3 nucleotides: TGCAGCGTTGACGACGGAAGTGGCTACACCTTC.

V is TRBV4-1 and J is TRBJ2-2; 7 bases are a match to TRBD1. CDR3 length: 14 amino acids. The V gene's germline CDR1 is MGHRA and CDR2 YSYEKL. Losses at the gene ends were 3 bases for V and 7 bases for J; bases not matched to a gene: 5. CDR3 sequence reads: CASSQGPGGGELFF. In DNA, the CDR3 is TGCGCCAGCAGCCAGGGGCCAGGGGGCGGGGAGCTGTTTTTT.

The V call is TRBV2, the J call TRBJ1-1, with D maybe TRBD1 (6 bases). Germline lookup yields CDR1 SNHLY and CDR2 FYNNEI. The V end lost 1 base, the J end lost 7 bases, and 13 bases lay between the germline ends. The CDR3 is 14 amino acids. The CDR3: CASSEEDSRGEAFF. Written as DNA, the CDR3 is TGTGCCAGCAGTGAAGAGGACAGTAGGGGTGAAGCTTTCTTT.

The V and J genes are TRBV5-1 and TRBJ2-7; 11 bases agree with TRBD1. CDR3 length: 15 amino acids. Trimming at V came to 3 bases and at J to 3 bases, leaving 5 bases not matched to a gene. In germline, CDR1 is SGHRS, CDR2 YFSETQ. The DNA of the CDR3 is TGCGCCAGCAGCTCCGTCGGGACAGGGGGCTACGAGCAGTACTTC. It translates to CASSSVGTGGYEQYF.

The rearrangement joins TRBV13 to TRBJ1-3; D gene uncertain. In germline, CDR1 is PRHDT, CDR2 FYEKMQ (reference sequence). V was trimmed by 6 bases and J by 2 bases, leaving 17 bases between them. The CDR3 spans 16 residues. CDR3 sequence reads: CASSSPIEATGNTIYF. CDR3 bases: TGTGCCAGCAGTTCCCCTATAGAGGCGACTGGAAACACCATATATTTT.

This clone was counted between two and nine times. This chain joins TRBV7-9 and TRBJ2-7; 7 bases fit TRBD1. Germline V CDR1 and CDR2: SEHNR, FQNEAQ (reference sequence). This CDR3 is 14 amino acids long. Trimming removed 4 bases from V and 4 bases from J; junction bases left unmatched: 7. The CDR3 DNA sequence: TGTGCCAGCAGCTACGAGCAGGGGGAGTACGAGCAGTACTTC. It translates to CASSYEQGEYEQYF.

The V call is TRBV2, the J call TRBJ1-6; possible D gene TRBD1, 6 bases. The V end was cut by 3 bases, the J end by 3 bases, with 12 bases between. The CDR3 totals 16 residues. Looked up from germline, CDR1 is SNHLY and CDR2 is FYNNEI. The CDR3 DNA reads TGTGCCAGCAGTGAGCGATGGACAGTCTATAATTCACCCCTCCACTTT. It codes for CASSERWTVYNSPLHF.

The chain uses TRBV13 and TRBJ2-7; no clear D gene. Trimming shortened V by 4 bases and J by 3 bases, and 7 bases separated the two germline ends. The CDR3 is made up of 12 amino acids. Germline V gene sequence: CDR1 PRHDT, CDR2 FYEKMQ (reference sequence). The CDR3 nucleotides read TGTGCCAGCAGCTCAAAAAGCTACGAGCAGTACTTC. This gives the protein CASSSKSYEQYF. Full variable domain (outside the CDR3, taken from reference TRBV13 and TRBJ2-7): AAGVIQSPRHLIKEKRETATLKCYPIPRHDTVYWYQQGPGQDPQFLISFYEKMQSDKGSIPDRFSAQQFSDYHSELNMSSLELGDSALYFCASSSKSYEQYFGPGTRLTVT.

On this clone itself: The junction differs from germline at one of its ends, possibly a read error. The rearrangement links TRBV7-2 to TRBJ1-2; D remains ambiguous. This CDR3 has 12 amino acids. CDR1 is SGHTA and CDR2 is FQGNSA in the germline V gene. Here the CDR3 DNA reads TGTGCCAGCAGCTTACCCTCGGGTGGAGCAGACTTC. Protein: CASSLPSGGADF.

CDR3 loop: CASRDSTYNEQFF. The DNA of the CDR3 is TGCGCCAGCCGGGACAGCACCTACAATGAGCAGTTCTTC. The rearrangement uses TRBV5-1 and TRBJ2-1, with 7 nucleotides matching TRBD1. This CDR3 region has 13 residues. Germline V lookup: CDR1 SGHRS, CDR2 YFSETQ. J lost 2 bases, V lost 7 bases, and 3 bases had no gene match.

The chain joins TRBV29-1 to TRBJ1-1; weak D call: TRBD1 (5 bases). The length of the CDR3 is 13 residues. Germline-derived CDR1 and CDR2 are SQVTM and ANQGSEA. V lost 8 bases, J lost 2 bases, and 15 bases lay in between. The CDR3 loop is CSTGEGPNTEAFF. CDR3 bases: TGCAGCACGGGGGAGGGTCCAAACACTGAAGCTTTCTTT.

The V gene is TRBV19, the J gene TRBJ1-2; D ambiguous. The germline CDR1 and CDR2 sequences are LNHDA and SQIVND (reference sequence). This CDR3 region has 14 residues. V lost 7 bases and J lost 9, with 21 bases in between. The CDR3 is CASKKGRTPGCYTF. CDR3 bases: TGTGCCAGTAAGAAAGGGAGGACCCCGGGGTGCTACACCTTC.

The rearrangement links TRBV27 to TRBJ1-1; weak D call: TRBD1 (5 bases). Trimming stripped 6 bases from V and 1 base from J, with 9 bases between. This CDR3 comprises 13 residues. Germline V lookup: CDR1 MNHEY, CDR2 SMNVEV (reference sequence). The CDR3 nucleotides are TGTGCCAGCAGGGGGGTAAGGAACACTGAAGCTTTCTTT. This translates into CASRGVRNTEAFF.